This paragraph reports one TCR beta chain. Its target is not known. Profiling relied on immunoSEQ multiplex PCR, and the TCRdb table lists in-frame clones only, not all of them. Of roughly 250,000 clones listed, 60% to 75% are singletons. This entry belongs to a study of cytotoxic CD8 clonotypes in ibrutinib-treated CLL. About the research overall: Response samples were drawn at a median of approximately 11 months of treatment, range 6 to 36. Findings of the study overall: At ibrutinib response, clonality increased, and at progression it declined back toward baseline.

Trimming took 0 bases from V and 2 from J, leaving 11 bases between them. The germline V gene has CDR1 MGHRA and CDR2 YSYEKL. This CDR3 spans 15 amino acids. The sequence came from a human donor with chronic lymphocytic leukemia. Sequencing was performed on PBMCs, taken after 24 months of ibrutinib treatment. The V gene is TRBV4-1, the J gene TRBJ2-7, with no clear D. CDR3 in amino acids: CASSQETPPTYEQYF. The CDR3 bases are TGCGCCAGCAGCCAAGAAACGCCACCTACCTACGAGCAGTACTTC.